This TCR beta chain emerged from a study of blood T cell repertoires in COVID-19 (dated by TCRdb to 2019 to 2021). Regarding the study in general: Samples covering the acute and convalescent phases of COVID-19 were provided by collaborators in the United States, Italy and Spain. The material from the prospective study consisted of cDNA or gDNA derived from T cells, B-cell-depleted T cells, or PBMCs. Deeply sampled blood TCRbeta repertoires from subjects exposed to, actively infected with, or recovered from COVID-19 were included in the dataset. The repertoires were made available in a free public database intended to serve as a resource for research on the immune response to SARS-CoV-2. The samples were drawn from the first 160 participants of the ongoing ImmuneRACE study and from roughly 1,300 subjects provided by 6 global collaborators. The sample metadata nearly always contained a de-identified subject ID, COVID-19 status, age in years and sex. HLA class I and class II types, where available, came from metadata supplied by the sample provider rather than from assay-based typing.

General findings and caveats noted by the study authors: How much clinical and demographic metadata was included differed by source and by participant, and the metadata was provided uncurated.

TCRbeta CDR3 regions were amplified from genomic DNA using the immunoSEQ Assay, a bias-controlled multiplex PCR. In the paper's pipeline: The number of nucleated cells in each sample was estimated by amplification of reference gene primers within the assay. To quantify the absolute abundance of each unique TCRbeta CDR3 rearrangement, sequence reads were collapsed and filtered. For each sample, productive Simpson clonality was calculated as the square root of Simpson's diversity index across productive rearrangements. Held by TCRdb, this immuneACCESS table contains in-frame sequences only and omits some clones. Under half of the omission traces to an unresolved V gene where checked; the cause of the rest is unknown. That table furnishes V, J and clone size, whereas the DNA furnished D and trimming. This sample comprises under 100,000 clones, under 85% of them detected only once. Approximately 2.8% of the sample lies in the top ten.

One collaborating source in Seattle enrolled patients while the patients were actively infected and followed the patients over time throughout the course of disease. Collaborating institutions collected whole blood in K2EDTA tubes following their own protocols. For TCRbeta analysis, collaborator samples were shipped as frozen whole blood, as isolated PBMCs, or as DNA extracted from either sample type. Between the V and J ends, shortened by 4 bases and 0 bases respectively, the junction contains 14 bases. There are 16 amino acids in the CDR3, from cysteine to phenylalanine inclusive. Just the 48-base CDR3 DNA is kept, in frame starting at base 1. CDR1 and CDR2 are read off the germline V gene as MNHNS and SASEGT. Concerning this clone: Its antigen is still unknown. No base quality information exists; no much larger clone differs at one position.

The receptor was isolated from a woman of 80 years or more with COVID-19, enrolled during active disease. The rearrangement combines TRBV6-1 with TRBJ2-3, with TRBD2 tentatively as D gene (6 bases match). What was sequenced was peripheral blood. The DNA is TGTGCCAGCAGTGGTCCGCCTGGGGGGAGCACAGATACGCAGTATTTT. Its coded protein is CASSGPPGGSTDTQYF.